Sequencing of this T cell receptor beta chain was carried out in a study of immune evolution from preneoplasia to lung adenocarcinoma. Study results and caveats: Normal lung had highest clonality; later lesions appeared denser, more diverse. Highest clonality occurred in KRAS-mutant, not EGFR-mutant or double wild-type, nodules. Top clone frequencies peaked in normal lung, apparently declining through invasive adenocarcinoma.

Notes on this clone: What it binds is unknown.

Germline lookup yields CDR1 SGDLS and CDR2 YYNGEE. The CDR3 runs to 13 residues. V shed 5 bases and J shed 2 bases, with 9 bases lying between them. Using immunoSEQ multiplex PCR, the repertoire was profiled, and TCRdb retains in-frame clones only, with some absent. Here the sample spans several thousand clones, roughly 86% being singletons. The rearrangement joins TRBV9 to TRBJ2-3; TRBD2 might be the D (5 bases). Input material: FFPE minimally invasive lung adenocarcinoma tissue. The sequence was collected from a donor of 70 years or more with lung adenocarcinoma. The CDR3 DNA reads TGTGCCAGCAGTAGAGCGGACACAGATACGCAGTATTTT. Translation gives CASSRADTDTQYF.